These 11 T cell receptor beta chains share one sample of origin, sequenced in a study of blood T cell repertoires in COVID-19. The method was immunoSEQ multiplex PCR; TCRdb's version includes in-frame clones alone and lacks a portion of them. This sample has 250,000 or so clones; roughly 88% occur once, and the top ten carry about 2.3%. Sequenced sample: PBMCs or T cells enriched from blood (not recorded which). Receptor source: a woman between 35 and 50 years old with acute COVID-19.

A few counts support this clone. V is TRBV27 and J is TRBJ2-2, with 9 bases identical to TRBD2. Germline V gene data show CDR1 as MNHEY and CDR2 as SMNVEV (reference sequence). The V and J ends lost 6 bases and 6 bases, in that order; junction bases with no gene match: 11. This CDR3 spans 16 amino acids. This CDR3 reads CASSFVREGFSGELFF. In DNA, the CDR3 is TGTGCCAGCAGCTTCGTGCGGGAGGGCTTCTCCGGGGAGCTGTTTTTT.

This CDR3 reads CASSVEPVLFYGYTF. The CDR3 region has the DNA TGTGCCAGCAGCGTAGAGCCGGTCCTTTTCTATGGCTACACCTTC. The chain has TRBV9 and TRBJ1-2, with D unclear. Germline CDR1 reads SGDLS; CDR2 reads YYNGEE. The CDR3 extends over 15 amino acids. V shed 0 bases and J shed 4 bases, with 13 bases lying between them. Full variable domain (outside the CDR3, taken from reference TRBV9 and TRBJ1-2): DSGVTQTPKHLITATGQRVTLRCSPRSGDLSVYWYQQSLDQGLQFLIQYYNGEERAKGNILERFSAQQFPDLHSELNLSSLELGDSALYFCASSVEPVLFYGYTFGSGTRLTVV.

The chain employs TRBV23-1 and TRBJ1-2; D is uncertain. TRBV23-1 is an open reading frame whose function is uncertain. CDR3 length: 10 amino acids. CDR3 protein: CAEFSYGYTF. CDR3 nucleotide sequence: TGCGCGGAGTTCAGCTATGGCTACACCTTC.

This chain connects TRBV29-1 to TRBJ2-1, with 7 positions matching TRBD2. V was clipped by 4 bases and J by 6 bases; unmatched bases: 9. Germline values: CDR1 SQVTM, CDR2 ANQGSEA. CDR3 length: 14 amino acids. The CDR3 coding sequence is TGCAGCGTTGCTAGCGGCCCAAGTGGCAATGAGCAGTTCTTC. Amino acid sequence: CSVASGPSGNEQFF.

The chain carries TRBV5-4 and TRBJ2-7, with D possibly being TRBD1 (6 bases). The V end lost 4 bases, the J end lost 0 bases, and 8 bases lay between the germline ends. CDR1 is SGHNT, CDR2 YYREEE, per germline (reference sequence). The CDR3 is 13 amino acids. CDR3 sequence: CASSRDISYEQYV. The CDR3 bases are TGTGCCAGCAGCCGGGACATCTCCTACGAGCAGTACGTC.

The chain recombines TRBV6-6 with TRBJ2-2; a possible D gene is TRBD1 (5 bases). The CDR3 length is 13 residues. Germline V gene lookup returns CDR1 MNHNY and CDR2 SVGAGI (reference sequence). Trimming removed 8 bases from V and 2 bases from J, with 9 bases in between. CDR3 DNA sequence: TGTGCCAGCGGTGACAGAAACACCGGGGAGCTGTTTTTT. Residues: CASGDRNTGELFF.

The chain is built from TRBV4-2 and TRBJ2-3; 11 nucleotides agree with TRBD2. V was clipped by 2 bases and J by 4 bases; unmatched bases: 11. The CDR3 extends over 18 amino acids. Germline V gives CDR1 LGHNA, CDR2 YNFKEQ. CDR3 amino acids: CASSQSTQTSGVADTQYF. The CDR3 DNA reads TGTGCCAGCAGCCAATCGACCCAGACTAGCGGGGTGGCAGATACGCAGTATTTT.

Note on this clone: Other nucleotide sequences from this sample produce the same CDR3. The rearrangement joins TRBV19 to TRBJ2-3, with 8 bases identical to TRBD2. The CDR3 consists of 15 residues. Germline-derived CDR1 and CDR2 are LNHDA and SQIVND (reference sequence). Trimming at V came to 1 base and at J to 1 base, leaving 1 base not matched to a gene. This CDR3 is CASSIAGGGTDTQYF. CDR3 nucleotide sequence: TGTGCCAGTAGTATAGCGGGAGGGGGCACAGATACGCAGTATTTT.

A single count supports this clone. The chain joins TRBV18 to TRBJ2-1, with no clear D. The V gene's germline CDR1 is KGHSH and CDR2 LQKENI. This CDR3 is 12 amino acids long. Trimming pared 1 base from V and 7 bases from J, leaving 5 bases between. This chain's CDR3 is CASSPQANEQFF. CDR3 nucleotides: TGTGCCAGCTCACCACAAGCGAATGAGCAGTTCTTC.

The genes are TRBV7-2 and TRBJ1-2, with a possible D match to TRBD1 (6 bases). V was cut by 7 bases and J by 3 bases, with 15 bases left in between. CDR1 and CDR2 from the germline V gene are SGHTA and FQGNSA. This CDR3 region has 14 residues. The CDR3 protein is CASNNRVLDYGYTF. CDR3 coding DNA: TGTGCCAGCAACAACAGGGTTTTAGACTATGGCTACACCTTC.

V usage is TRBV19 and J usage is TRBJ1-3; D gene ambiguous. V was pared by 4 bases and J by 0 bases, with 13 bases between. CDR1 is LNHDA and CDR2 is SQIVND in the germline V gene (reference sequence). The CDR3 has 16 amino acids. The CDR3 reads CASSNPGGTSGNTIYF. The CDR3 coding sequence is TGTGCCAGTAGTAACCCCGGCGGCACCTCTGGAAACACCATATATTTT.